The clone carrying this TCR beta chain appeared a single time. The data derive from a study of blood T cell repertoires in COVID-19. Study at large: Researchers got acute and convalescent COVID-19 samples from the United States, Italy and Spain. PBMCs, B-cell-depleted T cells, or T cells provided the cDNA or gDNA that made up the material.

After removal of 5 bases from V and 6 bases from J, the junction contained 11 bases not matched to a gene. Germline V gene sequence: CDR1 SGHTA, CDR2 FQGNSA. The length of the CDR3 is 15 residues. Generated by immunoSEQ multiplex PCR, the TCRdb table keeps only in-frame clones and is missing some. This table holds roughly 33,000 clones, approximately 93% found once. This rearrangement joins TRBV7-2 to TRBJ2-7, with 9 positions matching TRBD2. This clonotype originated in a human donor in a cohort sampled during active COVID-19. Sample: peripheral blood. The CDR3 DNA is TGTGCCAGCAGCCCCCAGCGGGGGGCCCTCGCCGAGCAGTACTTC. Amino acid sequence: CASSPQRGALAEQYF.